This note documents a single T cell receptor beta chain sequence. The antigen is undetermined. The source of the sample is a study of persistence of HIV-infected CD4 T cells. The wider study: Donors were ART-treated; their CMV- and Gag-responding CD4+ T cells were isolated. Points from the study as a whole: TCR oligoclonality correlated with proviral oligoclonality in the same sorted populations.

Lysates of CMV-infected fibroblasts at approximately 9.6 ug/mL stimulated these cells. CD40L/CD69 double-negative CD45RO-high memory CD4+ T cells were collected. Adults with HIV-1 started suppressive ART while chronically infected. Germline loops: CDR1 SEHNR, CDR2 FQNEAQ (reference sequence). This CDR3 comprises 14 residues. The V and J ends lost 5 bases and 1 base respectively, with 11 bases between them. The immunoSEQ assay was version 4, run in survey mode. Each sample used up to 1 ug genomic DNA diluted to around 10 ng/uL. The table came from immunoSEQ multiplex PCR; TCRdb's copy has only in-frame clones and leaves some out. The profile covers about 33,000 clones, with roughly 80% appearing a single time and just over 0.85% taken by the ten largest.

This TCR derives from an adult man with HIV who was CMV-seropositive. The sample here was CD4+ T cells sorted from PBMCs after roughly 18-hour stimulation, taken from a patient who received antiretroviral therapy. J is TRBJ1-1 and V is TRBV7-9; possibly TRBD1 for D (6 bases). CDR3 loop: CASSPGVPNTEAFF. The CDR3 DNA follows: TGTGCCAGCAGCCCAGGGGTTCCGAACACTGAAGCTTTCTTT.